This T cell receptor beta chain was identified during a study of identical twins. Points from the study as a whole: Part of the zero-insertion signal could reflect confounding by invariant MAIT and iNKT cells.

The CDR3 totals 15 residues. After removal of 6 bases from V and 2 bases from J, the junction contained 10 bases not matched to a gene. Germline V gene data show CDR1 as MNHEY and CDR2 as SMNVEV (reference sequence). This clonotype was counted ten times or more. Its cognate antigen is unknown. Through template switching, a universal primer site was introduced, and the cDNA contained unique molecular identifiers. A single record per CDR3 protein comes from TCRdb applying MiXCR to the 5' RACE reads. Here the sample spans 640,000 or so distinct CDR3 sequences, around 5.7% being singletons. The sequenced sample consisted of naive T cells sorted from blood. The receptor comes from a man aged 18 to 35 in good health. The chain is built from TRBV27 and TRBJ2-7; TRBD1 matches at 7 bases. The CDR3 spells CASSFQGTVTYEQYF. The CDR3 DNA sequence: TGTGCCAGCAGCTTCCAGGGGACAGTAACCTACGAGCAGTACTTC.